The entry below gives a single T cell receptor (beta chain) sequence along with its context. Its antigen is currently unknown. Unstimulated regulatory T cells (CD4+CD25+CD127-), CD4+CD25- non-regulatory cells, CD4 and CD8 cells were FACS-sorted from thawed PBMCs. The table came from immunoSEQ multiplex PCR; TCRdb's copy has only in-frame clones and leaves some out. The sample shows under 300,000 clones, about 86% of them seen only once. Trimming took 5 bases from V and 3 from J; bases not matched to a gene: 5. This CDR3 contains 14 residues. CDR1 is SNHLY, CDR2 FYNNEI, per germline. The data are from a study of Tregs in tolerant kidney transplant recipients. Whole-study findings and limits: Biological reproducibility was not directly addressed in this study.

This chain joins TRBV2 and TRBJ2-7, with 9 bases identical to TRBD1. This TCR derives from a human donor in good health. Sequencing was performed on CD4+ T cells from blood. CDR3 sequence (DNA): TGTGCCAGCAGTTGGGGACAGGGTAACTACGAGCAGTACTTC. It specifies CASSWGQGNYEQYF.